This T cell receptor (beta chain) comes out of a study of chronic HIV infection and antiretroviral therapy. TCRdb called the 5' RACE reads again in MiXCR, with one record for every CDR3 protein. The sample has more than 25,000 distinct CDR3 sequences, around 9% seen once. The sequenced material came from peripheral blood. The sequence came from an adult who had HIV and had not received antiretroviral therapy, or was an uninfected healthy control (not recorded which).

The chain's CDR3 is CASSLRQGRNPGVGEKLFF. Written as DNA, the CDR3 is TGTGCCAGCAGCCTAAGACAGGGGAGGAATCCAGGAGTAGGGGAAAAACTGTTTTTT. V is TRBV14 and J is TRBJ1-4; 8 positions agree with TRBD1. CDR1 is SGHDN and CDR2 is FVKESK in the germline V gene. This CDR3 has 19 residues. J was trimmed by 8 bases and V by 4 bases; bases with no gene match: 21.